The 6 T cell receptor beta chains below come from one sample, sequenced in a study of CD8 T cells in Susac syndrome. Random hexamers were used to reverse transcribe an amount of about 0.45 to 1 ug RNA. TCRdb analysed the immunoSEQ multiplex PCR reads with MiXCR anew, one entry per CDR3 protein. Among a few hundred thousand distinct CDR3 sequences listed, over 75% were seen once. Sequenced material: CD8+ T cells from PBMCs. These receptors were taken from a human donor with multiple sclerosis.

The chain recombines TRBV6-2 or TRBV6-3 with TRBJ2-2; the match to TRBD2 covers 13 bases. With 4 bases clipped from V and 1 base from J, the junction kept 18 bases outside the gene matches. Germline CDR1 is MNHEY and CDR2 is SVGEGT. This CDR3 region has 22 residues. The CDR3 loop reads CASSSPLTGLAGPTGNTGELFF. The CDR3 DNA reads TGTGCCAGCAGTTCCCCACTGACGGGACTAGCGGGACCCACCGGGAACACCGGGGAGCTGTTTTTT.

V usage is TRBV6-5 and J usage is TRBJ1-2; possibly TRBD1 for D (5 bases). The CDR3 has 16 amino acids. The V gene lost 0 bases and the J gene lost 2 bases, with 13 bases spanning the gap. CDR1 is MNHEY, CDR2 SVGAGI, per germline. The CDR3 protein is CASSYSLTEPNYGYTF. For the CDR3, the DNA is TGTGCCAGCAGTTACTCTCTGACAGAACCAAACTATGGCTACACCTTC.

The V call is TRBV19, the J call TRBJ2-7; the D is unclear. Deletions cut 1 base from V and 2 bases from J, with 9 bases between. The germline CDR1 and CDR2 sequences are LNHDA and SQIVND (reference sequence). The CDR3 sequence is 14 residues long. The CDR3 DNA reads as TGTGCCAGTAGTATAGGGGCAGGCCCCTACGAGCAGTACTTC. Translation gives CASSIGAGPYEQYF.

V and J are TRBV29-1 and TRBJ2-3; weak D call: TRBD2 (6 bases). The V gene lost 7 bases and the J gene lost 6 bases, with 17 bases spanning the gap. This CDR3 has 13 residues. Germline V gene data show CDR1 as SQVTM and CDR2 as ANQGSEA. The CDR3 region has the DNA TGCAGCGCGGAGGGTGGGGTGAGGGATACGCAGTATTTT. Translated, it gives CSAEGGVRDTQYF.

The rearrangement uses TRBV11-2 and TRBJ2-1; 7 bases map to TRBD1. The ends lost 4 bases at V and 4 bases at J; junction bases unmatched: 7. From germline, CDR1 is SGHAT and CDR2 FQNNGV. This CDR3 region has 15 residues. This CDR3 reads CASSYTPGQYNEQFF. The CDR3 DNA is TGTGCCAGCAGCTACACCCCGGGACAGTACAATGAGCAGTTCTTC. Full variable domain (missing parts from reference TRBV11-2 and TRBJ2-1): EAGVAQSPRYKIIEKRQSVAFWCNPISGHATLYWYQQILGQGPKLLIQFQNNGVVDDSQLPKDRFSAERLKGVDSTLKIQPAKLEDSAVYLCASSYTPGQYNEQFFGPGTRLTVL.

The chain carries TRBV6-1 and TRBJ2-1; tentatively, D is TRBD2 (6 bases). This CDR3 has 16 residues. V lost 5 bases, J lost 7 bases, and 21 bases lay in between. Germline-derived CDR1 and CDR2 are MNHNS and SASEGT. CDR3 sequence (DNA): TGTGCCAGCAGTACCCCCGGTTGGAGGGTCGGGAATGAGCAGTTCTTC. This translates into CASSTPGWRVGNEQFF.